One sample yielded the 9 T cell receptor beta chains listed below, sequenced in a study of liver allograft versus peripheral blood T cells. Across the study: Transplanted-liver T cell receptor repertoires were compared with recipients' peripheral blood repertoires.

TCRdb re-called the reads through MiXCR, storing one row per CDR3 protein. The sample yields about 9,200 distinct CDR3 sequences, 25% to 30% seen once. The receptors were gathered from a human patient who had a liver transplant. A share of the T cells may be of graft donor origin.

Ten or more counts support this clonotype. The J gene is TRBJ2-3, the V gene TRBV7-9; TRBD2 might be the D (5 bases). This CDR3 is built from 16 residues. CDR1 and CDR2 (germline): SEHNR, FQNEAQ (reference sequence). V lost 6 bases to trimming and J lost 4 bases, with 20 bases between them. The CDR3 DNA sequence: TGTGCCAGCAGGACAAGGGCACCTCGGGGTGCAGATACGCAGTATTTT. Its translation is CASRTRAPRGADTQYF.

In its sample, this clonotype ranks as medium-sized. This chain uses TRBV28 with TRBJ2-6; either TRBD1 or TRBD2 may supply D (6 bases each). Trimming left V 6 bases short and J 0 bases short, with 12 bases between. Germline V gives CDR1 MDHEN, CDR2 SYDVKM. The CDR3 covers 16 residues. The DNA for the CDR3 is TGTGCCAGCAGATGGGGGGCCGTCTCTGGGGCCAACGTCCTGACTTTC. This sequence encodes CASRWGAVSGANVLTF.

This clonotype came up a few times. This sequence joins TRBV30 and TRBJ1-5; no clear D. The V gene lost 3 bases and the J gene lost 9 bases, with 15 bases spanning the gap. This CDR3 has 13 amino acids. CDR1 GTSNPN and CDR2 SVGIG come from the germline V gene (reference sequence). CDR3 residues: CAWRLDVGGPQHF. CDR3 coding DNA: TGTGCCTGGAGACTGGATGTTGGCGGGCCCCAGCATTTT.

The V gene is TRBV7-9, the J gene TRBJ1-1, with D possibly matching TRBD1 (5 bases). The CDR3 is made up of 13 amino acids. Germline V gene data show CDR1 as SEHNR and CDR2 as FQNEAQ (reference sequence). V was clipped by 1 base and J by 5 bases, with 8 bases between them. In DNA form, the CDR3 reads TGTGCCAGCAGCTTAGAAAAGGGGACTGAAGCTTTCTTT. Protein sequence: CASSLEKGTEAFF.

This clonotype is labeled medium-sized. V gene TRBV28 combines with J gene TRBJ1-2; 8 nucleotides agree with TRBD1. This CDR3 has 17 amino acids. V lost 5 bases and J lost 4; bases outside the gene matches: 15. The germline CDR1 and CDR2 sequences are MDHEN and SYDVKM. The CDR3 nucleotides are TGTGCCAGCAGTCAAATTCAGGGGGCAGGGGAGTTCTATGGCTACACCTTC. It is translated as CASSQIQGAGEFYGYTF.

This clonotype was picked up one time. The chain has TRBV6-2 or TRBV6-3 and TRBJ1-5; 7 bases align to TRBD1. The germline V gene has CDR1 MNHEY and CDR2 SVGEGT. The CDR3 consists of 14 residues. V gave up 6 bases and J gave up 4 bases; unmatched junction bases: 6. The CDR3 coding sequence is TGTGCCAGCAGCTCCGGGACAGTTAATCAGCCCCAGCATTTT. The encoded protein is CASSSGTVNQPQHF.

This clonotype is labeled medium-sized. This chain uses TRBV18 with TRBJ2-5; TRBD1 might be the D (5 bases). The V and J ends lost 3 bases and 8 bases respectively, with 16 bases between them. Germline CDR1 KGHSH, CDR2 LQKENI. The CDR3 covers 14 residues. DNA of the CDR3: TGTGCCAGCTCACCCGGCTGGGGCCGTGAAACCCAGTACTTC. Amino acids: CASSPGWGRETQYF.

This clonotype is medium-sized by share. The rearrangement links TRBV6-5 to TRBJ2-6; D is tentatively TRBD1 or TRBD2 (7 bases each). CDR1 MNHEY and CDR2 SVGAGI come from the germline V gene. With 0 bases removed from V and 2 bases from J, the gap between germline ends came to 17 bases. There are 19 residues in the CDR3. CDR3 amino acids: CASSYSQGGGRTGANVLTF. CDR3 DNA sequence: TGTGCCAGCAGTTACTCCCAGGGGGGGGGCCGGACTGGGGCCAACGTCCTGACTTTC.

In its sample, this clonotype was seen a few times. The J gene is TRBJ1-1, the V gene TRBV20-1; TRBD1 agrees at 7 bases. CDR3 length equals 14 residues. J was trimmed by 1 base and V by 3 bases; bases with no gene match: 5. Per the germline V gene, CDR1 is DFQATT and CDR2 is SNEGSKA (reference sequence). The CDR3 sequence is CSASLYRGNTEAFF. CDR3 bases: TGCAGTGCTAGCCTTTACAGGGGGAACACTGAAGCTTTCTTT.